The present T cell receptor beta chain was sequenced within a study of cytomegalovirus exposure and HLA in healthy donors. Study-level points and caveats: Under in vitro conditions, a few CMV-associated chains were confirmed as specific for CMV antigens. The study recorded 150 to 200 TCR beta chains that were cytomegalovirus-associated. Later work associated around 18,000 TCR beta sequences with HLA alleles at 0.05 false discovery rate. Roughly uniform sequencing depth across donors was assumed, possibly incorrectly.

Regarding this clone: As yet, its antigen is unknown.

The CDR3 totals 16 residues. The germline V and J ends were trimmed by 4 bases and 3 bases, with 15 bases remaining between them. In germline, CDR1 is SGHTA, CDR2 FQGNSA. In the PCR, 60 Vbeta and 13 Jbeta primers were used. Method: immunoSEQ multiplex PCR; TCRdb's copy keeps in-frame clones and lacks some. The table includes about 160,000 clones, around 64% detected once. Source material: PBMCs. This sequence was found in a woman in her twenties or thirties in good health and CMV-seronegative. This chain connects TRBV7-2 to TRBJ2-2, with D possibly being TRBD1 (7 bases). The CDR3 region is CASSSPRGVYTGELFF. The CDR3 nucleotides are TGTGCCAGCAGCTCGCCCAGGGGGGTTTACACCGGGGAGCTGTTTTTT.